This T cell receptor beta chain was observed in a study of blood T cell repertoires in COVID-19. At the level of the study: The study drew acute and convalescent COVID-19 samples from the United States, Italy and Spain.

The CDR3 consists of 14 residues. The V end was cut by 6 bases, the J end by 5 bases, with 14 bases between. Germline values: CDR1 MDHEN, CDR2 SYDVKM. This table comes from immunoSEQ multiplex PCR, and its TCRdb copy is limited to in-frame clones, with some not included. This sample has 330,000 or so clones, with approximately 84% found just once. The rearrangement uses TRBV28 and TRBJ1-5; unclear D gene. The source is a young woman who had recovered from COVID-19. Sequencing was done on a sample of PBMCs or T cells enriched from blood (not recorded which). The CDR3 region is CASRRTGIDQPQHF. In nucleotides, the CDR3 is TGTGCCAGCAGACGGACGGGGATTGATCAGCCCCAGCATTTT.